The 28 T cell receptor beta chains in this list originate from one sample, sequenced in a study of OX40 agonist ivuxolimab in advanced cancers. Libraries were prepared by immunoSEQ multiplex PCR; TCRdb keeps only in-frame clonotypes and omits some of them. Of some 64,000 clones listed, 84% are singletons. This specimen consisted of CD4+ or CD8+ T cells sorted from blood, obtained in a trial of the OX40 agonist ivuxolimab. The source is an adult with an advanced solid tumor such as melanoma, head and neck, liver or kidney cancer.

Here the CDR3 reads CASSQGPVMSGGEQFF. The CDR3 bases are TGTGCCAGCAGCCAAGGTCCGGTTATGTCGGGGGGTGAGCAGTTCTTC. The rearrangement uses TRBV4-2 and TRBJ2-1, with TRBD2 matching 7 bases. The CDR3 is 16 residues long. J lost 9 bases, V lost 1 base, and 12 bases had no gene match. Germline CDR1 is LGHNA and CDR2 is YNFKEQ.

The chain recombines TRBV4-3 with TRBJ2-2; unclear D gene. Germline V gives CDR1 LGHNA, CDR2 YSLEER. Trimming pared 0 bases from V and 0 bases from J, leaving 14 bases between. The CDR3 is made up of 18 amino acids. As DNA, the CDR3 is TGCGCCAGCAGCCAAGATCTCCCAGCGCCGCCGAACACCGGGGAGCTGTTTTTT. Amino acids: CASSQDLPAPPNTGELFF.

This clone was seen a few times. The V call is TRBV7-9, the J call TRBJ2-7; tentatively, D is TRBD2 (5 bases). Germline V gene data show CDR1 as SEHNR and CDR2 as FQNEAQ (reference sequence). V was clipped by 2 bases and J by 3 bases, with 11 bases between them. The CDR3 totals 14 residues. CDR3: CASSLTGIDYEQYF. The CDR3 bases are TGTGCCAGCAGCTTAACCGGGATCGACTACGAGCAGTACTTC.

This sequence joins TRBV7-2 and TRBJ2-1, with 15 bases that match TRBD2. The length of the CDR3 is 17 residues. Trimming cost V 4 bases and J 5 bases; bases outside gene matches: 6. Germline assignment: CDR1 SGHTA and CDR2 FQGNSA. CDR3 residues: CASSSGTSGGYHNEQFF. The CDR3 nucleotides are TGTGCCAGCAGCTCCGGGACTAGCGGGGGGTATCACAATGAGCAGTTCTTC.

This sequence joins TRBV5-1 and TRBJ2-3; 12 bases are a match to TRBD2. The CDR3 extends over 16 amino acids. Unmatched junction bases numbered 3, after V lost 2 bases and J lost 2 bases. Germline V CDR1 and CDR2: SGHRS, YFSETQ. CDR3 sequence (DNA): TGCGCCAGCAGCTTTGGACTAGCGGGACACACAGATACGCAGTATTTT. Amino acid sequence: CASSFGLAGHTDTQYF.

This rearrangement joins TRBV29-1 to TRBJ1-2, with D hard to call. From germline, CDR1 is SQVTM and CDR2 ANQGSEA. The V end lost 7 bases, the J end lost 2 bases, and 14 bases lay between the germline ends. This CDR3 has 13 residues. CDR3 sequence: CSADTGENYGYTF. The CDR3 region has the DNA TGCAGCGCCGACACGGGCGAAAACTATGGCTACACCTTC.

The chain carries TRBV23-1 and TRBJ2-7; D is unresolved. TRBV23-1 is flagged as an ORF with uncertain function. Trimming removed 6 bases at V and 2 bases at J, with 2 bases between. The CDR3 loop spans 10 amino acids. DNA for the CDR3: TGCGCCAGCAGGGCCTACGAGCAGTACTTC. Amino acids: CASRAYEQYF.

The rearrangement links TRBV2 to TRBJ2-1; unclear D gene. With 3 bases removed from V and 15 bases from J, the gap between germline ends came to 12 bases. The germline gives CDR1 SNHLY, CDR2 FYNNEI. The CDR3 loop spans 11 amino acids. The CDR3 region is CASSEAPGSFF. For the CDR3, the DNA is TGTGCCAGCAGTGAGGCCCCGGGTTCGTTCTTC.

This chain links TRBV4-1 with TRBJ2-5, with 9 bases fitting TRBD1. This CDR3 region has 16 residues. Germline CDR1 reads MGHRA; CDR2 reads YSYEKL. Trimming took 0 bases from V and 5 from J; bases not matched to a gene: 7. Written as DNA, the CDR3 is TGCGCCAGCAGCCAAGATACCTACAGGGGGCGGGAGACCCAGTACTTC. As protein: CASSQDTYRGRETQYF.

Within the sample, this clone is medium-sized. The same CDR3 also results from other DNA sequences found in this sample. The V and J genes are TRBV18 and TRBJ1-5, with TRBD1 identical over 9 bases. Germline assignment: CDR1 KGHSH and CDR2 LQKENI. V was pared by 3 bases and J by 4 bases, with 4 bases of the junction left unmatched. This CDR3 is built from 15 residues. In DNA, the CDR3 is TGTGCCAGCTCACCGGACAGGGGAGGTAATCAGCCCCAGCATTTT. This translates into CASSPDRGGNQPQHF.

The J gene is TRBJ2-5, the V gene TRBV30; 9 bases fit TRBD1. After removal of 5 bases from V and 5 bases from J, the junction contained 12 bases not matched to a gene. The CDR3 runs to 15 residues. Looked up from germline, CDR1 is GTSNPN and CDR2 is SVGIG (reference sequence). In DNA, the CDR3 is TGTGCCTGGGGAAGATCGGGACAGGGTTCGGAGACCCAGTACTTC. As protein: CAWGRSGQGSETQYF.

The genes are TRBV7-8 and TRBJ2-7; 9 nucleotides line up with TRBD2. The CDR3 contains 15 residues. The germline V gene encodes CDR1 SGHVS and CDR2 FQNEAQ. J was trimmed by 3 bases and V by 4 bases; bases with no gene match: 7. The CDR3 is CASSWTAGGNYEQYF. The CDR3 region has the DNA TGTGCCAGCAGCTGGACAGCGGGAGGAAACTACGAGCAGTACTTC. Combining the CDR3 with reference TRBV7-8 and TRBJ2-7 gives the whole variable domain GAGVSQSPRYKVAKRGQDVALRCDPISGHVSLFWYQQALGQGPEFLTYFQNEAQLDKSGLPSDRFFAERPEGSVSTLKIQRTQQEDSAVYLCASSWTAGGNYEQYFGPGTRLTVT.

The CDR3 is CASSQPGPIAPSSEKLFF. The CDR3 coding sequence is TGTGCCAGCAGCCAGCCGGGACCGATAGCCCCTTCTTCTGAAAAACTGTTTTTT. This rearrangement joins TRBV7-9 to TRBJ1-4; a weak D match, TRBD1 (5 bases). This CDR3 is built from 18 residues. CDR1 SEHNR and CDR2 FQNEAQ come from the germline V gene (reference sequence). Trimming shortened V by 5 bases and J by 7 bases, and 26 bases separated the two germline ends.

Here the CDR3 DNA reads TGTGCCAGCAGCTTAGGCAGCTACAATGAGCAGTTCTTC. Residues: CASSLGSYNEQFF. V gene TRBV7-6 combines with J gene TRBJ2-1; D gene unclear. Germline loops: CDR1 SGHVS, CDR2 FNYEAQ. This CDR3 region has 13 residues. Trimming shortened V by 1 base and J by 3 bases, and 4 bases separated the two germline ends.

The rearrangement joins TRBV7-2 to TRBJ1-2, with D perhaps TRBD1 (5 bases). Trimming left V 8 bases short and J 3 bases short, with 13 bases between. Germline assignment: CDR1 SGHTA and CDR2 FQGNSA. The CDR3 loop spans 13 amino acids. The CDR3 DNA reads as TGTGCCAGCTCCCTGGGGGGGGACTATGGCTACACCTTC. Its protein is CASSLGGDYGYTF. Drawing the rest from reference TRBV7-2 and TRBJ1-2, the complete variable domain is GAGVSQSPSNKVTEKGKDVELRCDPISGHTALYWYRQSLGQGLEFLIYFQGNSAPDKSGLPSDRFSAERTGGSVSTLTIQRTQQEDSAVYLCASSLGGDYGYTFGSGTRLTVV.

This clone was picked up one time. The chain uses TRBV5-1 and TRBJ2-1, with D unresolved. Trimming pared 2 bases from V and 4 bases from J, leaving 10 bases between. CDR1 is SGHRS, CDR2 YFSETQ, per germline. CDR3 length: 14 residues. CDR3: CASSLGTLYNEQFF. The DNA of the CDR3 is TGCGCCAGCAGCTTAGGAACTCTTTACAATGAGCAGTTCTTC.

The chain employs TRBV7-9 and TRBJ1-3; D may be TRBD1 (5 bases). Germline-derived CDR1 and CDR2 are SEHNR and FQNEAQ (reference sequence). V was cut by 4 bases and J by 1 base, with 8 bases left in between. CDR3 size: 14 residues. CDR3 sequence reads: CASSSGNSGNTIYF. The CDR3 bases are TGTGCCAGCAGCTCAGGGAATTCTGGAAACACCATATATTTT.

This clone was detected a few times. This chain connects TRBV28 to TRBJ2-7; TRBD2 matches at 11 bases. Trimming at V came to 5 bases and at J to 0 bases, leaving 3 bases not matched to a gene. There are 15 residues in the CDR3. Germline V gene sequence: CDR1 MDHEN, CDR2 SYDVKM. The CDR3, as DNA: TGTGCCAGCAGTGTAGCGGGAGGGCTCTCCTACGAGCAGTACTTC. The encoded protein is CASSVAGGLSYEQYF.

The J gene is TRBJ2-1, the V gene TRBV19; TRBD2 aligns across 10 bases. CDR3 length: 15 residues. The V gene end was trimmed by 9 bases and the J gene end by 7 bases; junction bases not matched to a gene: 12. Looked up from germline, CDR1 is LNHDA and CDR2 is SQIVND (reference sequence). The CDR3 loop reads CASRRSGRAWNEQFF. CDR3 coding DNA: TGTGCCAGCCGGCGGAGCGGGAGGGCCTGGAATGAGCAGTTCTTC.

The chain employs TRBV5-1 and TRBJ2-5; no clear D gene. The V gene's germline CDR1 is SGHRS and CDR2 YFSETQ. V lost 2 bases and J lost 4, with 9 bases in between. The CDR3 covers 13 residues. The CDR3 nucleotides are TGCGCCAGCAGCTTTGGGATTGGAGAGACCCAGTACTTC. As protein: CASSFGIGETQYF. Variable domain in full (rest from reference TRBV5-1 and TRBJ2-5): KAGVTQTPRYLIKTRGQQVTLSCSPISGHRSVSWYQQTPGQGLQFLFEYFSETQRNKGNFPGRFSGRQFSNSRSEMNVSTLELGDSALYLCASSFGIGETQYFGPGTRLLVL.

This sequence joins TRBV18 and TRBJ2-7; 8 positions agree with TRBD1. With V trimmed by 2 bases and J by 1 base, 1 base remained unmatched. This CDR3 has 14 residues. Per the germline V gene, CDR1 is KGHSH and CDR2 is LQKENI. The CDR3 here is CASSPDRGSYEQYF. The CDR3 DNA reads TGTGCCAGCTCACCAGACAGGGGTTCCTACGAGCAGTACTTC.

V and J are TRBV5-6 and TRBJ1-5; D is unclear. Germline V CDR1 and CDR2: SGHDT, YYEEEE. This CDR3 has 17 residues. V was trimmed by 2 bases and J by 0 bases, leaving 15 bases between them. CDR3 loop: CASSLGGRGYSNQPQHF. CDR3 nucleotide sequence: TGTGCCAGCAGCTTAGGAGGCAGAGGTTATAGCAATCAGCCCCAGCATTTT. Drawing the rest from reference TRBV5-6 and TRBJ1-5, the complete variable domain is DAGVTQSPTHLIKTRGQQVTLRCSPKSGHDTVSWYQQALGQGPQFIFQYYEEEERQRGNFPDRFSGHQFPNYSSELNVNALLLGDSALYLCASSLGGRGYSNQPQHFGDGTRLSIL.

This rearrangement joins TRBV5-1 to TRBJ2-5; maybe TRBD2 (5 bases). V was shortened by 0 bases and J by 7 bases, with 16 bases between the two germline ends. Germline CDR1 is SGHRS and CDR2 is YFSETQ. This CDR3 contains 15 residues. The CDR3, as DNA: TGCGCCAGCAGCTTGGAGCCGAAACGGGAAGGGACCCAGTACTTC. Translated: CASSLEPKREGTQYF.

The chain recombines TRBV28 with TRBJ2-7; D perhaps matches TRBD1 (5 bases). Trimming cost V 5 bases and J 3 bases, with 11 bases left between them. Germline assignment: CDR1 MDHEN and CDR2 SYDVKM. The CDR3 spans 13 residues. The CDR3 DNA reads TGTGCCAGCAGTGAGAGACAGAGCTACGAGCAGTACTTC. Translating gives CASSERQSYEQYF.

J is TRBJ1-2 and V is TRBV7-2; D may be TRBD1 (6 bases). V was pared by 5 bases and J by 3 bases, with 19 bases between. Germline V gene data show CDR1 as SGHTA and CDR2 as FQGNSA. This CDR3 contains 16 residues. The CDR3 spells CASSRPFRGRDYGYTF. The CDR3 DNA sequence: TGTGCCAGCAGCCGCCCATTCCGGGGGCGAGACTATGGCTACACCTTC.

This clone appeared a few times. The gene calls are TRBV2 and TRBJ1-5; D is undetermined. Trimming took off 8 bases at V and 3 bases at J, with 8 bases between the two ends. Germline V CDR1 and CDR2: SNHLY, FYNNEI. CDR3 length: 12 amino acids. The CDR3 DNA sequence: TGTGCCAGCTCTCCGATCAATCAGCCCCAGCATTTT. Protein sequence: CASSPINQPQHF.

DNA for the CDR3: TGTGCCAGCAGCTTGAGGACAGGGGCGAGCTCCTACGAGCAGTACTTC. This encodes CASSLRTGASSYEQYF. This chain links TRBV7-2 with TRBJ2-7; 9 bases are a match to TRBD1. Trimming took 3 bases from V and 0 from J; bases not matched to a gene: 6. This CDR3 has 16 residues. Looked up from germline, CDR1 is SGHTA and CDR2 is FQGNSA.

The chain carries TRBV29-1 and TRBJ2-7, with TRBD1 identical over 9 bases. The CDR3 is 12 residues long. Germline assignment: CDR1 SQVTM and CDR2 ANQGSEA. The J segment lost 4 bases and the V segment lost 6 bases, leaving 4 bases of the junction unmatched. In DNA, the CDR3 is TGCAGCGTCGTGGACAGGGGTTACGAGCAGTACTTC. Translating gives CSVVDRGYEQYF.